This is a list of T cell receptor beta chains from one sample in a study of regulatory T cells in long-lasting Graves disease. Each CDR3 protein gets one entry after TCRdb re-called the multiplex PCR reads with MiXCR. The sample holds hundreds of thousands of distinct CDR3 sequences, roughly 17% seen once. This sample was also put to use in a study of T cells in Graves' hyperthyroidism and ophthalmopathy.

This specimen consisted of peripheral blood mononuclear cells (PBMCs), obtained at new diagnosis, from a patient treated with antithyroid drugs. These receptors were taken from a man in his forties or fifties with Graves disease. The CDR3 runs from the conserved cysteine through the conserved F or W. A D gene is named only where the DNA matches it firmly. For some rows the clone size is stated as once, few or many, or as a class when expanded; others skip it.

j_call: TRBJ1-3; v_call: TRBV4-2; d_call: .; clone_size: .; cdr3_nt: TGTGCCAGCAGCCATCCGTGGACGGAGAGCTCTGGAAACACCATATATTTT; cdr3_aa: CASSHPWTESSGNTIYF
j_call: TRBJ2-3; v_call: TRBV20-1; d_call: TRBD2; clone_size: many; cdr3_nt: TGCAGTGCTAGGACTGAGCGGGGGGGCGTCACAGATACGCAGTATTTT; cdr3_aa: CSARTERGGVTDTQYF
j_call: TRBJ2-5; v_call: TRBV12-3/TRBV12-4; d_call: TRBD1; clone_size: many; cdr3_nt: TGTGCCAGCAGACCTAACAGGGGTTCGCAAGAGACCCAGTACTTC; cdr3_aa: CASRPNRGSQETQYF
j_call: TRBJ2-5; v_call: TRBV5-6; d_call: .; clone_size: few; cdr3_nt: TGTGCCAGCAGCTGGGCAGGTCGGGAGACCCAGTACTTC; cdr3_aa: CASSWAGRETQYF
j_call: TRBJ2-2; v_call: TRBV6-5; d_call: TRBD1; clone_size: few; cdr3_nt: TGTGCCAGCAGTTCGGACAGGGCAGGCGGGGAGCTGTTTTTT; cdr3_aa: CASSSDRAGGELFF
j_call: TRBJ1-4; v_call: TRBV29-1; d_call: TRBD1; clone_size: many; cdr3_nt: TGCAGCGTCCTTGACAGGGGGACTAATGAAAAACTGTTTTTT; cdr3_aa: CSVLDRGTNEKLFF
j_call: TRBJ2-4; v_call: TRBV19; d_call: .; clone_size: .; cdr3_nt: TGTGCCAGTACCACCCAGTCCTGGGCAGCCAAAAACATTCAGTACTTC; cdr3_aa: CASTTQSWAAKNIQYF
j_call: TRBJ2-7; v_call: TRBV4-1; d_call: TRBD1; clone_size: few; cdr3_nt: TGCGCCAGCAGCCAGGGGTTTGGACAGGGGAGGTACGAGCAGTACTTC; cdr3_aa: CASSQGFGQGRYEQYF
j_call: TRBJ2-5; v_call: TRBV6-1; d_call: TRBD2; clone_size: .; cdr3_nt: TGTGCCAGCCGTCCGGGAGGGAAGACCCAGTACTTC; cdr3_aa: CASRPGGKTQYF
j_call: TRBJ1-2; v_call: TRBV5-1; d_call: TRBD1; clone_size: many; cdr3_nt: TGCGCCAGCAGCTTACAGGGGGCGATAGCTAATGGCTACACCTTC; cdr3_aa: CASSLQGAIANGYTF
j_call: TRBJ2-5; v_call: TRBV30; d_call: .; clone_size: many; cdr3_nt: TGTGCCTGCGCTTCGGAGGCTGGACTGGGGATGTACTTC; cdr3_aa: CACASEAGLGMYF
j_call: TRBJ1-1; v_call: TRBV6-5; d_call: .; clone_size: few; cdr3_nt: TGTGCCAGCAGTTACTATGGTCAGAATGAAGCTTTCTTT; cdr3_aa: CASSYYGQNEAFF
j_call: TRBJ1-5; v_call: TRBV7-8; d_call: .; clone_size: many; cdr3_nt: TGTGCCAGCAGCTTAAGGGGAAGGGTATTTCAGCCCCAGCATTTT; cdr3_aa: CASSLRGRVFQPQHF
j_call: TRBJ2-6; v_call: TRBV5-4; d_call: TRBD1; clone_size: .; cdr3_nt: TGTGCCAGCAGAACCGGGACAGGGGGCTTCTCTGGGGCCAACGTCCTGACTTTC; cdr3_aa: CASRTGTGGFSGANVLTF
j_call: TRBJ2-5; v_call: TRBV27; d_call: .; clone_size: many; cdr3_nt: TGTGCCAGCAGACAGCCGGGGCTCCAAGAGACCCAGTACTTC; cdr3_aa: CASRQPGLQETQYF
j_call: TRBJ1-5; v_call: TRBV3-1; d_call: .; clone_size: .; cdr3_nt: TGTGCCAGCAGCCAAGGAGTCAGTCGCAATCAGCCCCAGCATTTT; cdr3_aa: CASSQGVSRNQPQHF
j_call: TRBJ1-5; v_call: TRBV12-3/TRBV12-4; d_call: .; clone_size: many; cdr3_nt: TGTGCCAGCAGTTCGGACCGGGGATATTTGCCCCAGCATTTT; cdr3_aa: CASSSDRGYLPQHF
j_call: TRBJ1-6; v_call: TRBV20-1; d_call: .; clone_size: .; cdr3_nt: TGCAGTGCTAGAGATATTACAGGGAGCTCCTATAATTCACCCCTCCACTTT; cdr3_aa: CSARDITGSSYNSPLHF
j_call: TRBJ1-5; v_call: TRBV6-5; d_call: .; clone_size: many; cdr3_nt: TGTGCCAGCAGTTATACGAGATATCAGCCCCAGCATTTT; cdr3_aa: CASSYTRYQPQHF
j_call: TRBJ2-7; v_call: TRBV5-1; d_call: .; clone_size: few; cdr3_nt: TGCGCCAGCAGCTCGGGTTATGCCTCCTACGAGCAGTACTTC; cdr3_aa: CASSSGYASYEQYF
j_call: TRBJ2-6; v_call: TRBV28; d_call: .; clone_size: many; cdr3_nt: TGTGCCAGCAGCTTATCTCACTCTGGGGCCAACGTCCTGACTTTC; cdr3_aa: CASSLSHSGANVLTF
j_call: TRBJ1-5; v_call: TRBV20-1; d_call: TRBD1; clone_size: .; cdr3_nt: TGCAGTGCTAGGGGGACAGGGAACAATCAGCCCCAGCATTTT; cdr3_aa: CSARGTGNNQPQHF
j_call: TRBJ1-1; v_call: TRBV20-1; d_call: .; clone_size: many; cdr3_nt: TGCAGTGCTAGTGACTTTAGGTCGAACACTGAAGCTTTCTTT; cdr3_aa: CSASDFRSNTEAFF
j_call: TRBJ2-2; v_call: TRBV9; d_call: .; clone_size: .; cdr3_nt: TGTGCCAGCACCAAGGATCATACCGGGGAGCTGTTTTTT; cdr3_aa: CASTKDHTGELFF
j_call: TRBJ1-2; v_call: TRBV6-1; d_call: TRBD1; clone_size: .; cdr3_nt: TGTGCCAGCAGTGATGGACAGGGGGCTCCCCCTGGCTACACCTTC; cdr3_aa: CASSDGQGAPPGYTF
j_call: TRBJ2-1; v_call: TRBV7-2; d_call: TRBD1; clone_size: .; cdr3_nt: TGTGCCAGCAGCTTAGGCAGGGGGCTCAACCAGCAGTTCTTC; cdr3_aa: CASSLGRGLNQQFF
j_call: TRBJ2-7; v_call: TRBV5-1; d_call: TRBD2; clone_size: few; cdr3_nt: TGCGCCAGCAGCTTGTTAACCAGCGGGGGCTACGAGCAGTACTTC; cdr3_aa: CASSLLTSGGYEQYF
j_call: TRBJ2-5; v_call: TRBV5-1; d_call: TRBD2; clone_size: many; cdr3_nt: TGCGCCAGCAGCTTGGGACTAGCGGGTACAAACGAGGAGACCCAGTACTTC; cdr3_aa: CASSLGLAGTNEETQYF